This entry lists 30 T cell receptor beta chains sequenced from one sample in a study of blood T cell repertoires in COVID-19. This table comes from immunoSEQ multiplex PCR, and its TCRdb copy is limited to in-frame clones, with some not included. The data contain around 260,000 clones, 88% of them singletons. Sequenced material: peripheral blood. Receptors were obtained from a man in his sixties who had recovered from COVID-19.

This chain connects TRBV7-2 to TRBJ2-2; D not resolved. Trimming took 6 bases from V and 1 from J, leaving 6 bases between them. CDR1 and CDR2 (germline): SGHTA, FQGNSA. The CDR3 contains 13 residues. In DNA form, the CDR3 reads TGTGCCAGCAGGAGGCAGAACACCGGGGAGCTGTTTTTT. Translated, it gives CASRRQNTGELFF.

This rearrangement joins TRBV2 to TRBJ1-5, with 8 bases fitting TRBD1. Trimming at V came to 8 bases and at J to 2 bases, leaving 8 bases not matched to a gene. Germline V lookup: CDR1 SNHLY, CDR2 FYNNEI. This CDR3 is 15 amino acids long. The CDR3 spells CASGAGQGGNQPQHF. The DNA for the CDR3 is TGTGCCAGCGGGGCTGGACAGGGAGGCAATCAGCCCCAGCATTTT.

This clone was detected a few times. The chain recombines TRBV12-5 with TRBJ1-1, with D possibly TRBD1 on 5 matching bases. This CDR3 has 14 residues. Germline-derived CDR1 and CDR2 are LGHNT and FRNRAP. Trimming took off 7 bases at V and 0 bases at J, with 12 bases between the two ends. The CDR3 sequence is CASAGGGMNTEAFF. The CDR3 coding sequence is TGTGCTAGTGCCGGGGGGGGAATGAACACTGAAGCTTTCTTT.

The CDR3 coding sequence is TGCGCCAGCAGCTCTCGGGACAGGGCCCTATCCTACGAGCAGTACTTC. Encoded protein: CASSSRDRALSYEQYF. The chain employs TRBV5-1 and TRBJ2-7, with TRBD1 matching over 9 bases. The CDR3 is 16 amino acids. Germline CDR1 reads SGHRS; CDR2 reads YFSETQ. The junction had 8 bases not matched to a gene; V was cut back by 3 bases and J by 1 base.

V gene TRBV9 combines with J gene TRBJ2-2; 8 bases line up with TRBD1. Per germline, CDR1 SGDLS and CDR2 YYNGEE. Trimming took 4 bases from V and 3 from J; bases not matched to a gene: 5. CDR3 size: 15 residues. The CDR3 spells CASSPRQGHTGELFF. In nucleotides, the CDR3 is TGTGCCAGCAGCCCTCGACAGGGGCACACCGGGGAGCTGTTTTTT. Looking up the rest from reference TRBV9 and TRBJ2-2 gives the full variable domain: DSGVTQTPKHLITATGQRVTLRCSPRSGDLSVYWYQQSLDQGLQFLIQYYNGEERAKGNILERFSAQQFPDLHSELNLSSLELGDSALYFCASSPRQGHTGELFFGEGSRLTVL.

The chain is built from TRBV5-6 and TRBJ1-2; the D is unclear. CDR3 length: 12 residues. Germline lookup yields CDR1 SGHDT and CDR2 YYEEEE. The V end was cut by 0 bases, the J end by 7 bases, with 7 bases between. Here the CDR3 reads CASSLAGFGYTF. The CDR3 DNA is TGTGCCAGCAGCTTGGCCGGGTTTGGCTACACCTTC.

Here the CDR3 reads CASSLQPNTEAFF. The CDR3 region has the DNA TGTGCCAGCAGCCTACAGCCGAACACTGAAGCTTTCTTT. This chain links TRBV4-2 with TRBJ1-1; D is unclear. V was pared by 4 bases and J by 1 base, with 7 bases between. The CDR3 is 13 amino acids. In germline, CDR1 is LGHNA, CDR2 YNFKEQ.

The chain joins TRBV5-6 to TRBJ2-3; possibly TRBD2 for D (6 bases). The CDR3 is 15 amino acids. The germline V gene encodes CDR1 SGHDT and CDR2 YYEEEE. Trimming stripped 3 bases from V and 3 bases from J, with 14 bases between. The DNA of the CDR3 is TGTGCCAGCAGCTGGGTGGCTAGCGTGACAGATACGCAGTATTTT. Residues: CASSWVASVTDTQYF.

The chain employs TRBV30 and TRBJ1-1; D is perhaps TRBD1 (6 bases). V was trimmed by 4 bases and J by 4 bases, leaving 16 bases between them. Germline V lookup: CDR1 GTSNPN, CDR2 SVGIG (reference sequence). The CDR3 loop spans 14 amino acids. The CDR3 protein is CAWKAWTRGTEAFF. CDR3 nucleotides: TGTGCCTGGAAGGCTTGGACCAGGGGCACTGAAGCTTTCTTT.

V usage is TRBV4-2 and J usage is TRBJ1-4, with D possibly being TRBD1 (6 bases). The CDR3 runs to 19 residues. Per the germline V gene, CDR1 is LGHNA and CDR2 is YNFKEQ. Trimming took off 1 base at V and 6 bases at J, with 24 bases between the two ends. The DNA of the CDR3 is TGTGCCAGCAGCCAAGTTAATTGGGGGCGCCGGTCGCCGCATGAAAAACTGTTTTTT. This gives the protein CASSQVNWGRRSPHEKLFF.

The rearrangement uses TRBV12-3 or TRBV12-4 and TRBJ1-2; 7 bases fit TRBD1. The CDR3 is 13 residues long. The junction had 8 bases not matched to a gene; V was cut back by 6 bases and J by 7 bases. The CDR3 sequence is CASRTDRVGGYTF. CDR3 nucleotide sequence: TGTGCCAGCAGAACCGACAGGGTGGGTGGCTACACCTTC.

The gene calls are TRBV30 and TRBJ2-7, with 9 nucleotides matching TRBD1. Trimming cost V 3 bases and J 9 bases; bases outside gene matches: 9. The CDR3 totals 13 residues. In germline, CDR1 is GTSNPN, CDR2 SVGIG (reference sequence). The CDR3 DNA sequence: TGTGCCTGGAGCATAACAGGGGGCGGGGTGCAGTACTTC. Translation gives CAWSITGGGVQYF.

CDR3 sequence: CASSWVRLQLRNTIYF. DNA of the CDR3: TGTGCCAGCAGCTGGGTGAGATTACAGCTTCGAAACACCATATATTTT. This chain uses TRBV5-4 with TRBJ1-3; D is unclear. This CDR3 contains 16 residues. In germline, CDR1 is SGHNT, CDR2 YYREEE (reference sequence). V lost 3 bases and J lost 5, with 18 bases in between.

This chain links TRBV2 with TRBJ2-4; TRBD1 matches at 10 bases. The CDR3 spans 13 residues. Unmatched junction bases numbered 2, after V lost 6 bases and J lost 6 bases. Germline values: CDR1 SNHLY, CDR2 FYNNEI. The CDR3 DNA reads TGTGCCAGCAGAGGGACAGGGGTAAACATTCAGTACTTC. Translated: CASRGTGVNIQYF. The full variable domain, rest sourced from reference TRBV2 and TRBJ2-4, is EPEVTQTPSHQVTQMGQEVILRCVPISNHLYFYWYRQILGQKVEFLVSFYNNEISEKSEIFDDQFSVERPDGSNFTLKIRSTKLEDSAMYFCASRGTGVNIQYFGAGTRLSVL.

This chain connects TRBV2 to TRBJ1-5; maybe TRBD1 (5 bases). The CDR3 has 13 residues. Germline V gene sequence: CDR1 SNHLY, CDR2 FYNNEI. With 5 bases removed from V and 5 bases from J, the gap between germline ends came to 10 bases. CDR3 amino acids: CASSLTVDQPQHF. CDR3 nucleotide sequence: TGTGCCAGCAGTTTGACAGTGGATCAGCCCCAGCATTTT.

The count of this clone is one. This chain uses TRBV29-1 with TRBJ1-4; 8 bases fit TRBD1. The J segment lost 6 bases and the V segment lost 6 bases, leaving 6 bases of the junction unmatched. The CDR3 length is 13 residues. In germline, CDR1 is SQVTM, CDR2 ANQGSEA. Written as DNA, the CDR3 is TGCAGCGTCGGACAGGGAAGGGATGAAAAACTGTTTTTT. This sequence encodes CSVGQGRDEKLFF.

J is TRBJ2-2 and V is TRBV24-1; 12 positions match TRBD2. CDR1 KGHDR and CDR2 SFDVKD come from the germline V gene. V was clipped by 4 bases and J by 2 bases; unmatched bases: 10. The CDR3 extends over 19 amino acids. The CDR3 DNA follows: TGTGCCACCAGTGAGGGACGATCTAGCGGGGGGGCAAACACCGGGGAGCTGTTTTTT. Protein sequence: CATSEGRSSGGANTGELFF.

This clone was detected only once. V usage is TRBV6-9 and J usage is TRBJ1-4; weak D call: TRBD1 (5 bases). V lost 2 bases to trimming and J lost 0 bases, with 7 bases between them. The CDR3 runs 15 residues. Germline assignment: CDR1 MNHGY and CDR2 SVAAGI. CDR3 in amino acids: CASSYPRATNEKLFF. CDR3 in DNA: TGTGCCAGCAGTTATCCCAGGGCAACTAATGAAAAACTGTTTTTT.

The chain uses TRBV9 and TRBJ2-7; 7 nucleotides line up with TRBD1. J gave up 3 bases and V 4 bases, and 10 bases lay outside the gene matches. The CDR3 is 15 amino acids. The V gene's germline CDR1 is SGDLS and CDR2 YYNGEE. The CDR3: CASSPQTGIHYEQYF. DNA for the CDR3: TGTGCCAGCAGCCCCCAGACAGGGATACACTACGAGCAGTACTTC. The variable domain in full, completed from reference TRBV9 and TRBJ2-7, reads DSGVTQTPKHLITATGQRVTLRCSPRSGDLSVYWYQQSLDQGLQFLIQYYNGEERAKGNILERFSAQQFPDLHSELNLSSLELGDSALYFCASSPQTGIHYEQYFGPGTRLTVT.

This clone was recorded a few times. The chain joins TRBV30 to TRBJ1-1, with D maybe TRBD1 (5 bases). Looked up from germline, CDR1 is GTSNPN and CDR2 is SVGIG (reference sequence). The germline V and J ends were trimmed by 5 bases and 7 bases, with 8 bases remaining between them. CDR3 length: 10 amino acids. CDR3 loop: CAWGHIEAFF. The CDR3 nucleotides read TGTGCCTGGGGACACATTGAAGCTTTCTTT.

V and J are TRBV6-5 and TRBJ2-7, with D perhaps TRBD1 (6 bases). The CDR3 sequence is 12 residues long. The V end lost 7 bases, the J end lost 6 bases, and 13 bases lay between the germline ends. The germline CDR1 and CDR2 sequences are MNHEY and SVGAGI. The CDR3 region is CASKQGSLEQYF. The CDR3 DNA sequence: TGTGCCAGCAAACAGGGCTCTCTCGAGCAGTACTTC.

The rearrangement links TRBV5-1 to TRBJ2-7, with a weak D call TRBD1 (5 bases). Germline CDR1 and CDR2: SGHRS and YFSETQ. The V end was cut by 1 base, the J end by 0 bases, with 8 bases between. The CDR3 has 14 amino acids. CDR3 region: CASSLSGNSYEQYF. The CDR3 region has the DNA TGCGCCAGCAGCTTGTCAGGGAACTCCTACGAGCAGTACTTC.

The rearrangement links TRBV11-1 to TRBJ2-7; 7 nucleotides match TRBD1. From germline, CDR1 is SGHAT and CDR2 FQDESV (reference sequence). The CDR3 runs to 13 residues. The J segment lost 5 bases and the V segment lost 6 bases, leaving 7 bases of the junction unmatched. The CDR3 nucleotides are TGTGCCAGCAGTCGCGACAGGGTCAACGAGCAGTACTTC. Translation: CASSRDRVNEQYF.

The rearrangement uses TRBV9 and TRBJ1-1; the D gene is possibly TRBD1 (6 bases). The CDR3 spans 13 residues. Trimming removed 8 bases from V and 1 base from J, with 12 bases in between. In germline, CDR1 is SGDLS, CDR2 YYNGEE. CDR3 nucleotides: TGTGCCAGTAGTACAGGGACGAACACTGAAGCTTTCTTT. Translated: CASSTGTNTEAFF.

V and J are TRBV9 and TRBJ1-1; perhaps TRBD1 as D (6 bases). The CDR3 covers 14 residues. The germline V gene has CDR1 SGDLS and CDR2 YYNGEE. Between the trimmed V and J ends, which lost 0 bases and 5 bases, there was a span of 11 bases. The CDR3 sequence: CASSVDWGRTEAFF. CDR3 bases: TGTGCCAGCAGCGTAGATTGGGGGCGAACTGAAGCTTTCTTT.

The rearrangement joins TRBV3-1 (or the pseudogene TRBV3-2) to TRBJ2-7; the match to TRBD1 covers 8 bases. V was pared by 4 bases and J by 6 bases, with 8 bases of the junction left unmatched. The germline V gene has CDR1 LGHDT and CDR2 YNNKEL (reference sequence). This CDR3 comprises 14 residues. CDR3 in amino acids: CASSPQDRGGEQYF. CDR3 nucleotides: TGTGCCAGCAGCCCTCAAGACAGGGGAGGCGAGCAGTACTTC.

The chain couples TRBV5-6 to TRBJ2-7, with D perhaps matching TRBD2 (6 bases). Trimming left V 0 bases short and J 1 base short, with 14 bases between. The CDR3 consists of 16 residues. Looked up from germline, CDR1 is SGHDT and CDR2 is YYEEEE. DNA for the CDR3: TGTGCCAGCAGCTTGGCGGAGGGTATTAGGTCCTACGAGCAGTACTTC. As protein: CASSLAEGIRSYEQYF.

V is TRBV30 and J is TRBJ1-1; 7 nucleotides align to TRBD1. Per germline, CDR1 GTSNPN and CDR2 SVGIG (reference sequence). The CDR3 covers 14 residues. The trim removed 5 bases at V and 5 bases at J, leaving 11 bases unmatched. CDR3 loop: CAWRDHNRGTEAFF. The CDR3 region has the DNA TGTGCCTGGCGAGACCACAACAGGGGAACTGAAGCTTTCTTT.

The J gene is TRBJ2-1, the V gene TRBV3-1 (or the pseudogene TRBV3-2), with D perhaps TRBD2 (5 bases). The CDR3 spans 15 residues. V was clipped by 4 bases and J by 0 bases, with 10 bases between them. CDR1 is LGHDT and CDR2 is YNNKEL in the germline V gene (reference sequence). The CDR3 here is CASSLTGSSYNEQFF. CDR3 nucleotides: TGTGCCAGCAGCCTCACGGGGAGCTCCTACAATGAGCAGTTCTTC.

The gene calls are TRBV7-2 and TRBJ2-7; 8 nucleotides line up with TRBD2. Germline lookup yields CDR1 SGHTA and CDR2 FQGNSA. The CDR3 covers 15 residues. The V gene end was trimmed by 1 base and the J gene end by 2 bases; junction bases not matched to a gene: 4. In DNA form, the CDR3 reads TGTGCCAGCAGCTTAGAACCGGGACTAGCCTACGAGCAGTACTTC. It encodes CASSLEPGLAYEQYF.